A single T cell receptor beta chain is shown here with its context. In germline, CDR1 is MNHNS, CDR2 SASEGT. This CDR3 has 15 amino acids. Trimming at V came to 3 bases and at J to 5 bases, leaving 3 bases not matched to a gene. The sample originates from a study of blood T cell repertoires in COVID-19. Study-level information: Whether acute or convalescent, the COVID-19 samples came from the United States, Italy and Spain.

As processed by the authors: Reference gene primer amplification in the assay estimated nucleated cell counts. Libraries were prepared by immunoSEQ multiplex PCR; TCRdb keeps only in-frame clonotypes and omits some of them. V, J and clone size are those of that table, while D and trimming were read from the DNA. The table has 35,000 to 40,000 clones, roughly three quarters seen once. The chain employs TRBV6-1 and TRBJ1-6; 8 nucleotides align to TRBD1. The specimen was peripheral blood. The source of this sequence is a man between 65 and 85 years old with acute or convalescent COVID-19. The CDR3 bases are TGTGCCAGCAGTGACGGACAGGGAGATAATTCACCCCTCCACTTT. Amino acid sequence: CASSDGQGDNSPLHF.